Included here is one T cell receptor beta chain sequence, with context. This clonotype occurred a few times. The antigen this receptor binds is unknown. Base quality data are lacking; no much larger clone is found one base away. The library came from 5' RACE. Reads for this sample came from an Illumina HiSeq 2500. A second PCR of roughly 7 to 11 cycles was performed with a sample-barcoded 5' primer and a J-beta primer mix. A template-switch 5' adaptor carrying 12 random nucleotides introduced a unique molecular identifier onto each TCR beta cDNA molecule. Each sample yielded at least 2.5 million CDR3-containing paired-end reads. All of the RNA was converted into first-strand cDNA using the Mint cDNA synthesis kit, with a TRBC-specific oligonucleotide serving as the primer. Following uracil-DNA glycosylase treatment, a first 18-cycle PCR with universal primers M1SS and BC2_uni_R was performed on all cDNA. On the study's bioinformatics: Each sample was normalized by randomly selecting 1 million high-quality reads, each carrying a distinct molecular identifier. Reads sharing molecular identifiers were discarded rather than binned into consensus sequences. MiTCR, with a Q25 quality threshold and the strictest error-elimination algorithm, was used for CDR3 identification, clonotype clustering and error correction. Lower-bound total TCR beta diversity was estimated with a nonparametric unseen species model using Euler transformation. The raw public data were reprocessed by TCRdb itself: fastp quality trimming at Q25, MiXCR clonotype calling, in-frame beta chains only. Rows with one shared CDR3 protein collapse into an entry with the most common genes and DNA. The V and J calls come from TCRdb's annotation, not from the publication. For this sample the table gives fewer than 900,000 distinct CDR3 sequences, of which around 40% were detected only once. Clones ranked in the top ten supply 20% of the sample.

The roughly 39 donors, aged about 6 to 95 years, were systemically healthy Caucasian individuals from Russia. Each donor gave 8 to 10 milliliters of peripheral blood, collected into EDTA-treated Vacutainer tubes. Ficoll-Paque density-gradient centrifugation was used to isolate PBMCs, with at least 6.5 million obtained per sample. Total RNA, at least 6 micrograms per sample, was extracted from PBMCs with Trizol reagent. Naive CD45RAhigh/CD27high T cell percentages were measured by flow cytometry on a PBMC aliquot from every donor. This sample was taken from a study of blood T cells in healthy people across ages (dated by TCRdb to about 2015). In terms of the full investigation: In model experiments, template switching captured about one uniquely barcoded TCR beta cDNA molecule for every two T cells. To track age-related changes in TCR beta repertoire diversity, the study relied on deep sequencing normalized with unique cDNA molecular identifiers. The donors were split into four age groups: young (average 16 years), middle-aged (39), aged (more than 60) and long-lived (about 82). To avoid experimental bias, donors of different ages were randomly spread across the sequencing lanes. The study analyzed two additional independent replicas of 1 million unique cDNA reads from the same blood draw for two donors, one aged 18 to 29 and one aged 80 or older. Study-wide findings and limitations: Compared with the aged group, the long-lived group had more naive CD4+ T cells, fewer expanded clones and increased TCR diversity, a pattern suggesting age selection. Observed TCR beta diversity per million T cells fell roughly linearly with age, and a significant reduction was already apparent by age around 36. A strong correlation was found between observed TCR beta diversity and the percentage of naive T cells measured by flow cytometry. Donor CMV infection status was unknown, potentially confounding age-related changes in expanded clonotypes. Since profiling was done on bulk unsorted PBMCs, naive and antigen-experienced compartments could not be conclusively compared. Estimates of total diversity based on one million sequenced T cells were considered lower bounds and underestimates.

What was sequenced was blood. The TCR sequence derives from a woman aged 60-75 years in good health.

The CDR3 protein: CASRSTGVSYEQYF. DNA sequence: TGTGCCAGCAGATCCACAGGGGTCTCCTACGAGCAGTACTTC. This chain is built from TRBV27 and TRBJ2-7, and TRBD1 aligns with 7 junction nucleotides. Germline trimming amounts to 6 bases on V and 0 bases on J, with 5 as the count of junction bases outside the gene matches. CDR1 and CDR2 were assigned from the germline V gene (reference sequence) as MNHEY and SMNVEV. Including the terminal cysteine and phenylalanine, the CDR3 comprises 14 residues. The sequence is cut down to CDR3 DNA, 42 bases in frame from base 1.